A single sample gave rise to the 29 T cell receptor beta chains below, sequenced in a study of T-cell reconstitution after alpha-beta-depleted transplantation in children. Preparation of the TCRbeta library was carried out with unique molecular identifiers. TCRdb re-called the PCR reads with MiXCR, one entry per CDR3 protein. The sample comprises 250,000 to 300,000 distinct CDR3 sequences, over 8% of which are singletons, and 10% rests with the top ten. The specimen was PBMCs from the stem cell graft donor, collected from the stem cell graft. The receptors shown here come from a human donor who donated a stem cell graft to a child with SCID.

This clonotype has at least ten counts. This chain links TRBV27 with TRBJ1-3; D is perhaps TRBD1 (5 bases). Germline V CDR1 and CDR2: MNHEY, SMNVEV (reference sequence). V was pared by 0 bases and J by 4 bases, with 10 bases between. This CDR3 comprises 15 residues. The CDR3 DNA sequence: TGTGCCAGCAGTTTATCTCCAGGGAACGGAAACACCATATATTTT. Encoded protein: CASSLSPGNGNTIYF.

For this clonotype: This may stem from a read error, because a much larger clone lies one nucleotide away. The chain joins TRBV28 to TRBJ1-1; D is uncertain. Trimming took off 6 bases at V and 1 base at J, with 15 bases between the two ends. This CDR3 is built from 15 residues. Germline CDR1 reads MDHEN; CDR2 reads SYDVKM. The CDR3 DNA follows: TGTGCCAGCAGCCCGATTATGACACCGAACACTGAAGCTTTCTTT. Translation: CASSPIMTPNTEAFF.

This clonotype was seen a handful of times. The chain has TRBV29-1 and TRBJ1-1; D remains ambiguous. Trimming took 3 bases from V and 5 from J, leaving 19 bases between them. This CDR3 contains 15 residues. Germline CDR1 SQVTM, CDR2 ANQGSEA. CDR3 sequence (DNA): TGCAGCGTTGACGGGAGCGGGGTCGATTGTACTGAAGCTTTCTTT. Protein product: CSVDGSGVDCTEAFF. Combining the CDR3 with reference TRBV29-1 and TRBJ1-1 gives the whole variable domain SAVISQKPSRDICQRGTSLTIQCQVDSQVTMMFWYRQQPGQSLTLIATANQGSEATYESGFVIDKFPISRPNLTFSTLTVSNMSPEDSSIYLCSVDGSGVDCTEAFFGQGTRLTVV.

This clonotype occurred a few times. The V call is TRBV10-2, the J call TRBJ2-1, with 10 bases fitting TRBD2. CDR3 length: 14 amino acids. V lost 7 bases and J lost 3; bases outside the gene matches: 3. CDR1 and CDR2 from the germline V gene are WSHSY and SAAADI. The CDR3 nucleotides are TGCGCCAGCAAACTAGCGGGGCTCTACAATGAGCAGTTCTTC. Translated, it gives CASKLAGLYNEQFF.

V gene TRBV5-1 combines with J gene TRBJ2-7; D gene ambiguous. Trimming cost V 4 bases and J 5 bases, with 13 bases left between them. CDR3 length: 13 residues. CDR1 SGHRS and CDR2 YFSETQ come from the germline V gene. The CDR3 DNA is TGCGCCAGCAGCCCAATAGGCATCCACGAGCAGTACTTC. Amino acids: CASSPIGIHEQYF.

This clonotype was seen a handful of times. The rearrangement joins TRBV13 to TRBJ2-3; D is unresolved. Germline-derived CDR1 and CDR2 are PRHDT and FYEKMQ (reference sequence). Trimming took off 3 bases at V and 2 bases at J, with 3 bases between the two ends. The CDR3 extends over 12 amino acids. The chain's CDR3 is CASSFDTDTQYF. The CDR3 DNA reads TGTGCCAGCAGCTTCGACACAGATACGCAGTATTTT.

V usage is TRBV5-4 and J usage is TRBJ1-1, with TRBD1 matching over 8 bases. The CDR3 loop spans 15 amino acids. The V gene end was trimmed by 0 bases and the J gene end by 8 bases; junction bases not matched to a gene: 9. Germline V lookup: CDR1 SGHNT, CDR2 YYREEE (reference sequence). The DNA for the CDR3 is TGTGCCAGCAGCTTGGATTGGGCAGGGGGCGAGGAAGCTTTCTTT. Residues: CASSLDWAGGEEAFF. The variable domain in full, with the rest retrieved from reference TRBV5-4 and TRBJ1-1, is ETGVTQSPTHLIKTRGQQVTLRCSSQSGHNTVSWYQQALGQGPQFIFQYYREEENGRGNFPPRFSGLQFPNYSSELNVNALELDDSALYLCASSLDWAGGEEAFFGQGTRLTVV.

This clonotype came up many times. The chain combines TRBV29-1 with TRBJ1-1; D is possibly TRBD1 (5 bases). This CDR3 has 13 amino acids. Deletions cut 3 bases from V and 2 bases from J, with 10 bases between. Germline CDR1 and CDR2: SQVTM and ANQGSEA. The CDR3 is CSVDAGYNTEAFF. The CDR3 nucleotides read TGCAGCGTTGACGCAGGGTATAACACTGAAGCTTTCTTT.

This clonotype was observed a handful of times. This chain uses TRBV27 with TRBJ2-7, with 9 bases lining up with TRBD1. The CDR3 runs to 14 residues. The germline CDR1 and CDR2 sequences are MNHEY and SMNVEV (reference sequence). Trimming at V came to 4 bases and at J to 10 bases, leaving 11 bases not matched to a gene. CDR3 nucleotide sequence: TGTGCCAGCAGTTCTAGTAGGACAGGGGTCGACCAGTACTTC. As protein: CASSSSRTGVDQYF.

The rearrangement joins TRBV19 to TRBJ2-1; 8 nucleotides agree with TRBD2. V gave up 5 bases and J gave up 7 bases; unmatched junction bases: 13. The CDR3 runs 16 residues. CDR1 LNHDA and CDR2 SQIVND come from the germline V gene (reference sequence). The CDR3 spells CASSSGGAGGRNEQFF. In nucleotides, the CDR3 is TGTGCCAGTAGTTCCGGTGGGGCGGGGGGTCGGAATGAGCAGTTCTTC.

The sample holds a few counts of this clonotype. The J gene is TRBJ2-5, the V gene TRBV20-1; 9 positions agree with TRBD1. CDR1 DFQATT and CDR2 SNEGSKA come from the germline V gene (reference sequence). V gave up 5 bases and J gave up 3 bases; unmatched junction bases: 4. The CDR3 has 13 amino acids. CDR3: CSAWDRDKETQYF. The CDR3 DNA reads TGCAGTGCTTGGGACAGGGACAAAGAGACCCAGTACTTC.

Only a few counts were recorded for this clonotype. The chain uses TRBV20-1 and TRBJ2-6, with D possibly TRBD1 on 6 matching bases. The CDR3 totals 18 residues. The V gene's germline CDR1 is DFQATT and CDR2 SNEGSKA (reference sequence). The V and J ends lost 3 bases and 1 base respectively, with 19 bases between them. CDR3 DNA: TGCAGTGCTAGGGCTCCGGTTGGGACACCTTCTGGGGCCAACGTCCTGACTTTC. Translating it yields CSARAPVGTPSGANVLTF.

For the CDR3, the DNA is TGTGCCACCAGCAGAGGACAGCGGGGGGGATGGAATGAGCAGTTCTTC. It codes for CATSRGQRGGWNEQFF. This sequence joins TRBV15 and TRBJ2-1, with 10 bases aligning to TRBD2. V was clipped by 1 base and J by 7 bases; unmatched bases: 7. The CDR3 runs 16 residues. Germline V gene lookup returns CDR1 LNHNV and CDR2 YYDKDF (reference sequence). Filled out from reference TRBV15 and TRBJ2-1, the complete variable domain reads DAMVIQNPRYQVTQFGKPVTLSCSQTLNHNVMYWYQQKSSQAPKLLFHYYDKDFNNEADTPDNFQSRRPNTSFCFLDIRSPGLGDTAMYLCATSRGQRGGWNEQFFGPGTRLTVL.

At least ten counts were recorded for this clonotype. V gene TRBV20-1 combines with J gene TRBJ1-2; the D gene is possibly TRBD1 (6 bases). CDR1 is DFQATT, CDR2 SNEGSKA, per germline (reference sequence). The CDR3 spans 12 residues. V shed 4 bases and J shed 8 bases, with 14 bases lying between them. CDR3 residues: CSAISGGGGYTF. The DNA for the CDR3 is TGCAGTGCTATTTCGGGGGGCGGCGGCTACACCTTC.

As regards this clonotype: A much larger clone sits a single nucleotide away, making a read error possible. V gene TRBV29-1 combines with J gene TRBJ2-3; no clear D. Trimming removed 5 bases from V and 0 bases from J, with 9 bases in between. The CDR3 totals 13 residues. CDR1 is SQVTM, CDR2 ANQGSEA, per germline. CDR3: CSVLYFSTDTQYF. The DNA of the CDR3 is TGCAGCGTTCTATATTTTAGCACAGATACGCAGTATTTT.

This clonotype has at least ten counts. The chain carries TRBV7-6 and TRBJ2-1; 15 nucleotides align to TRBD2. Germline V lookup: CDR1 SGHVS, CDR2 FNYEAQ. The CDR3 length is 18 residues. The V gene end was trimmed by 1 base and the J gene end by 1 base; junction bases not matched to a gene: 2. In DNA form, the CDR3 reads TGTGCCAGCAGCTTAGGGACTAGCGGGGGGGTATCCTACAATGAGCAGTTCTTC. It yields the protein CASSLGTSGGVSYNEQFF.

This clonotype was counted between two and nine times. The chain combines TRBV6-1 with TRBJ1-1, with TRBD1 matching over 12 bases. CDR3 size: 15 residues. V was clipped by 4 bases and J by 3 bases; unmatched bases: 3. The V gene's germline CDR1 is MNHNS and CDR2 SASEGT. The CDR3 DNA is TGTGCCAGCAGTGGGGACAGGGGGCTCGACACTGAAGCTTTCTTT. As protein: CASSGDRGLDTEAFF.

This clonotype turned up a few times. This rearrangement joins TRBV29-1 to TRBJ2-2, with a tentative D call TRBD1 (6 bases). The CDR3 contains 13 residues. Between the trimmed V and J ends, which lost 8 bases and 1 base, there was a span of 11 bases. Germline V CDR1 and CDR2: SQVTM, ANQGSEA. CDR3 in amino acids: CSYGTQNTGELFF. Written as DNA, the CDR3 is TGCAGCTACGGGACACAGAACACCGGGGAGCTGTTTTTT.

This clonotype was observed many times. The chain is built from TRBV12-3 or TRBV12-4 and TRBJ1-6, with D possibly TRBD1 on 5 matching bases. V was shortened by 7 bases and J by 12 bases, with 10 bases between the two germline ends. This CDR3 contains 11 residues. The CDR3, as DNA: TGTGCCAGCACCGTGAGGGGACCCCTCCACTTT. Translation gives CASTVRGPLHF.

This clonotype was seen more than once but under ten times. V gene TRBV20-1 combines with J gene TRBJ1-1, with TRBD1 matching over 8 bases. V shed 5 bases, J shed 5 bases, and the junction held 10 bases outside the gene matches. The CDR3 totals 14 residues. Looked up from germline, CDR1 is DFQATT and CDR2 is SNEGSKA (reference sequence). The CDR3 nucleotides read TGCAGTGCTCCCCAGACAGGGGTAAGAACTGAAGCTTTCTTT. Residues: CSAPQTGVRTEAFF.

The genes are TRBV6-5 and TRBJ1-1; D might be TRBD1 (6 bases). Germline-derived CDR1 and CDR2 are MNHEY and SVGAGI. This CDR3 is built from 17 residues. With 0 bases removed from V and 0 bases from J, the gap between germline ends came to 14 bases. The CDR3 DNA is TGTGCCAGCAGTTACTCCGCGACAGGTGGCGTGAACACTGAAGCTTTCTTT. Translated, it gives CASSYSATGGVNTEAFF.

This clonotype appeared a few times. The chain couples TRBV20-1 to TRBJ2-1, with 8 bases aligning to TRBD2. The trim removed 0 bases at V and 6 bases at J, leaving 7 bases unmatched. This CDR3 region has 15 residues. Germline assignment: CDR1 DFQATT and CDR2 SNEGSKA (reference sequence). The CDR3 loop reads CSARERSSGFNEQFF. The CDR3, as DNA: TGCAGTGCTAGAGAGAGATCTAGCGGGTTCAATGAGCAGTTCTTC.

The chain couples TRBV20-1 to TRBJ2-3; TRBD2 agrees at 9 bases. The germline CDR1 and CDR2 sequences are DFQATT and SNEGSKA (reference sequence). CDR3 length: 13 residues. V was pared by 5 bases and J by 4 bases, with 4 bases of the junction left unmatched. The CDR3 is CSAFRLAADTQYF. The CDR3 nucleotides read TGCAGTGCTTTTCGACTAGCGGCAGATACGCAGTATTTT.

This rearrangement joins TRBV4-1 to TRBJ1-1; D ambiguous. V lost 1 base, J lost 0 bases, and 9 bases lay in between. Looked up from germline, CDR1 is MGHRA and CDR2 is YSYEKL. This CDR3 has 15 amino acids. CDR3 sequence reads: CASSQVFAVNTEAFF. Here the CDR3 DNA reads TGCGCCAGCAGCCAAGTTTTTGCGGTGAACACTGAAGCTTTCTTT.

V gene TRBV6-5 combines with J gene TRBJ2-2; D uncertain. The CDR3 covers 12 residues. V shed 8 bases and J shed 5 bases, with 9 bases lying between them. Germline values: CDR1 MNHEY, CDR2 SVGAGI. Here the CDR3 DNA reads TGTGCCAGCGGAATTGGGACCGGGGAGCTGTTTTTT. Amino acids: CASGIGTGELFF.

The CDR3 loop is CASSPTDRGKTEAFF. The CDR3 bases are TGTGCCAGCAGCCCAACAGACAGGGGAAAAACTGAAGCTTTCTTT. The V and J genes are TRBV12-3 or TRBV12-4 and TRBJ1-1; 8 nucleotides agree with TRBD1. V dropped 6 bases and J dropped 5; count of bases not matched to a gene: 11. The CDR3 loop spans 15 amino acids.

This clonotype has more than one count but fewer than ten. The chain uses TRBV5-1 and TRBJ2-1; 7 nucleotides align to TRBD1. Looked up from germline, CDR1 is SGHRS and CDR2 is YFSETQ. With 4 bases clipped from V and 5 bases from J, the junction kept 9 bases outside the gene matches. This CDR3 spans 15 amino acids. The CDR3 region is CASSPRQGVNNEQFF. CDR3 bases: TGCGCCAGCAGCCCTCGACAGGGCGTAAACAATGAGCAGTTCTTC. Filled out from reference TRBV5-1 and TRBJ2-1, the complete variable domain reads KAGVTQTPRYLIKTRGQQVTLSCSPISGHRSVSWYQQTPGQGLQFLFEYFSETQRNKGNFPGRFSGRQFSNSRSEMNVSTLELGDSALYLCASSPRQGVNNEQFFGPGTRLTVL.

This clonotype appeared a few times. This chain joins TRBV6-5 and TRBJ1-2; 10 bases agree with TRBD1. This CDR3 region has 13 residues. V lost 6 bases and J lost 7; bases outside the gene matches: 5. From germline, CDR1 is MNHEY and CDR2 SVGAGI. CDR3: CASSRTGGFGYTF. The CDR3 coding sequence is TGTGCCAGCAGCCGGACAGGGGGATTTGGCTACACCTTC.

This clonotype was recorded many times. The rearrangement joins TRBV5-1 to TRBJ2-5; 7 nucleotides line up with TRBD2. Per germline, CDR1 SGHRS and CDR2 YFSETQ. CDR3 length: 15 amino acids. Losses at the gene ends were 4 bases for V and 7 bases for J; bases not matched to a gene: 13. This CDR3 is CASSGRTSAKATQYF. CDR3 nucleotides: TGCGCCAGCAGCGGGCGAACTAGCGCTAAGGCGACCCAGTACTTC.